This passage covers 24 T cell receptor beta chains from one sample sequenced in a study of Ad26.COV2.S vaccination and SARS-CoV-2 variants. Sequencing was performed with immunoSEQ multiplex PCR; in TCRdb, only in-frame clones are kept and a portion is missing. The repertoire consists of around 250,000 clones, with around 90% occurring once and the leading ten covering less than 3.5%. Treatment in this sample: about 20 received Ad26.COV2.S at low or high dose, single or two shots; roughly five received placebo; per-sample allocation not given. Specimens were obtained on day 63 following the first vaccine or placebo injection. This specimen was peripheral blood, taken in a trial of Ad26.COV2.S vaccine versus placebo. The receptors were gathered from a person between 18 and 65 years old who received the Ad26.COV2.S COVID-19 vaccine or a placebo.

V and J are TRBV11-3 and TRBJ2-1, with no clear D. V was shortened by 5 bases and J by 8 bases, with 22 bases between the two germline ends. Looked up from germline, CDR1 is SGHNT and CDR2 is YENEEA. This CDR3 region has 16 residues. CDR3 sequence: CASSPMDVASVHEQFF. The CDR3 nucleotides read TGTGCCAGCAGCCCAATGGATGTCGCTTCAGTCCATGAGCAGTTCTTC.

The chain uses TRBV6-6 and TRBJ1-5; TRBD1 matches at 9 bases. J lost 5 bases, V lost 6 bases, and 8 bases had no gene match. CDR1 is MNHNY, CDR2 SVGAGI, per germline (reference sequence). This CDR3 has 15 amino acids. CDR3 loop: CASSRARTGDQPQHF. CDR3 bases: TGTGCCAGCAGCCGCGCCCGGACAGGGGATCAGCCCCAGCATTTT.

This clone was found a few times. The V gene is TRBV2, the J gene TRBJ1-5, with unresolved D. The CDR3 consists of 13 residues. Germline CDR1 SNHLY, CDR2 FYNNEI. V dropped 6 bases and J dropped 1 base, with 7 bases sitting between them. The CDR3 DNA reads TGTGCCAGCAGGTCCGGGAGCAATCAGCCCCAGCATTTT. Translating it yields CASRSGSNQPQHF.

J is TRBJ2-6 and V is TRBV6-2 or TRBV6-3, with TRBD2 matching 10 bases. After removal of 2 bases from V and 4 bases from J, the junction contained 11 bases not matched to a gene. The CDR3 loop spans 19 amino acids. Germline V CDR1 and CDR2: MNHEY, SVGEGT. The CDR3 protein is CASSYTRASGSSGANVLTF. DNA for the CDR3: TGTGCCAGCAGTTACACCCGGGCTAGCGGGAGTTCGGGGGCCAACGTCCTGACTTTC.

The J gene is TRBJ2-2, the V gene TRBV12-5; possibly TRBD1 for D (6 bases). CDR1 LGHNT and CDR2 FRNRAP come from the germline V gene. The CDR3 extends over 18 amino acids. Trimming stripped 1 base from V and 5 bases from J, with 20 bases between. The CDR3 sequence: CASGLATTTGLNTGELFF. In DNA form, the CDR3 reads TGTGCTAGTGGTTTGGCCACGACCACAGGGTTGAATACCGGGGAGCTGTTTTTT.

The chain is built from TRBV7-2 and TRBJ1-6; 11 bases align to TRBD1. The CDR3 loop spans 14 amino acids. The germline gives CDR1 SGHTA, CDR2 FQGNSA. After removal of 8 bases from V and 10 bases from J, the junction contained 7 bases not matched to a gene. The CDR3, as DNA: TGTGCCAGCGACCCCGGGACAGGGGGATCACCCCTCCACTTT. Translated, it gives CASDPGTGGSPLHF.

This chain links TRBV5-1 with TRBJ2-7; perhaps D is TRBD1 or TRBD2 (5 bases each). The CDR3 loop spans 15 amino acids. Trimming took off 3 bases at V and 2 bases at J, with 15 bases between the two ends. Germline loops: CDR1 SGHRS, CDR2 YFSETQ. The CDR3 here is CASSSPRDRPYEQYF. CDR3 coding DNA: TGCGCCAGCAGCTCACCCCGGGACCGCCCCTACGAGCAGTACTTC.

The V call is TRBV9, the J call TRBJ1-1; perhaps TRBD1 as D (6 bases). The V gene's germline CDR1 is SGDLS and CDR2 YYNGEE. Trimming left V 2 bases short and J 1 base short, with 9 bases between. The CDR3 covers 14 residues. CDR3 in amino acids: CASSVTGQNTEAFF. For the CDR3, the DNA is TGTGCCAGCAGCGTTACGGGACAGAACACTGAAGCTTTCTTT.

The chain joins TRBV24-1 to TRBJ2-3, with D maybe TRBD1 (5 bases). Germline-derived CDR1 and CDR2 are KGHDR and SFDVKD. Trimming stripped 3 bases from V and 1 base from J, with 13 bases between. The CDR3 consists of 16 residues. The CDR3 is CATSDASGIGTDTQYF. The CDR3 DNA sequence: TGTGCCACCAGTGATGCCTCAGGGATTGGCACAGATACGCAGTATTTT.

The gene calls are TRBV5-4 and TRBJ1-2; 8 bases align to TRBD1. The germline gives CDR1 SGHNT, CDR2 YYREEE (reference sequence). Trimming at V came to 0 bases and at J to 4 bases, leaving 5 bases not matched to a gene. This CDR3 has 15 amino acids. The DNA for the CDR3 is TGTGCCAGCAGCTTGGCCCCAGGGGGCGCCTATGGCTACACCTTC. It yields the protein CASSLAPGGAYGYTF.

This chain links TRBV6-6 with TRBJ2-7; D might be TRBD2 (5 bases). The CDR3 totals 13 residues. Per germline, CDR1 MNHNY and CDR2 SVGAGI (reference sequence). Trimming removed 0 bases from V and 6 bases from J, with 9 bases in between. This chain's CDR3 is CASSYSIGGEQYV. CDR3 DNA sequence: TGTGCCAGCAGTTACTCGATAGGAGGCGAGCAGTACGTC.

For this clone: Within the sample, other DNA sequences also encode this same CDR3. This chain uses TRBV29-1 with TRBJ1-3, with D tentatively TRBD1 (6 bases). Germline V gene lookup returns CDR1 SQVTM and CDR2 ANQGSEA. The CDR3 has 13 residues. V lost 4 bases and J lost 0, with 7 bases in between. CDR3 sequence (DNA): TGCAGCGTTGTCAGGGGCTCTGGAAACACCATATATTTT. It specifies CSVVRGSGNTIYF.

The sample holds one count of this clone. The chain couples TRBV6-2 or TRBV6-3 to TRBJ2-7; no clear D gene. The V end was cut by 0 bases, the J end by 0 bases, with 24 bases between. The germline V gene has CDR1 MNHEY and CDR2 SVGEGT. The CDR3 is 20 amino acids. CDR3 region: CASSYSAEYVSVRSSYEQYV. The CDR3 region has the DNA TGTGCCAGCAGTTACTCGGCAGAATACGTTTCAGTGAGGAGCTCCTACGAGCAGTACGTC.

The V call is TRBV6-5, the J call TRBJ1-1; no clear D gene. V lost 8 bases, J lost 4 bases, and 11 bases lay in between. Germline V gene data show CDR1 as MNHEY and CDR2 as SVGAGI. The CDR3 runs 12 residues. CDR3 sequence: CASRLGGTEAFF. CDR3 nucleotide sequence: TGTGCCAGCCGGTTGGGAGGCACTGAAGCTTTCTTT.

This chain connects TRBV11-2 to TRBJ2-3; 8 bases are shared with TRBD2. CDR1 is SGHAT and CDR2 is FQNNGV in the germline V gene. The CDR3 is 16 residues long. The V and J ends lost 5 bases and 0 bases, in that order; junction bases with no gene match: 7. Here the CDR3 reads CASSRSGGGSTDTQYF. CDR3 coding DNA: TGTGCCAGCAGCCGATCTGGCGGGGGGAGCACAGATACGCAGTATTTT.

This clone has only a few counts. The chain recombines TRBV14 with TRBJ1-2; perhaps TRBD1 as D (6 bases). CDR3 size: 12 residues. V lost 6 bases and J 7 bases, leaving 12 bases between the germline ends. In germline, CDR1 is SGHDN, CDR2 FVKESK. The CDR3 DNA sequence: TGTGCCAGCAGTACGGGGGCATTTGGCTACACCTTC. Translated, it gives CASSTGAFGYTF.

The V and J genes are TRBV3-1 (or the pseudogene TRBV3-2) and TRBJ2-3; TRBD2 aligns across 9 bases. CDR3 length: 18 residues. J lost 4 bases, V lost 0 bases, and 11 bases had no gene match. Germline V gene sequence: CDR1 LGHDT, CDR2 YNNKEL (reference sequence). The CDR3 is CASSQDGASGTVSDTQYF. The CDR3, as DNA: TGTGCCAGCAGCCAAGATGGGGCTAGCGGGACGGTCTCAGATACGCAGTATTTT.

The gene calls are TRBV7-2 and TRBJ1-3; D ambiguous. Trimming shortened V by 2 bases and J by 4 bases, and 3 bases separated the two germline ends. The CDR3 totals 12 residues. Germline CDR1 is SGHTA and CDR2 is FQGNSA. The DNA of the CDR3 is TGTGCCAGCAGCTTAACCGGAAACACCATATATTTT. Protein product: CASSLTGNTIYF.

The chain has TRBV5-4 and TRBJ2-3; TRBD2 might be the D (5 bases). The CDR3 is 16 residues long. CDR1 and CDR2 from the germline V gene are SGHNT and YYREEE (reference sequence). V was pared by 0 bases and J by 5 bases, with 16 bases between. CDR3 amino acids: CASSLGAGQRGDTQYF. In nucleotides, the CDR3 is TGTGCCAGCAGCTTGGGGGCGGGCCAACGGGGAGATACGCAGTATTTT. Full variable domain (rest looked up from reference TRBV5-4 and TRBJ2-3): ETGVTQSPTHLIKTRGQQVTLRCSSQSGHNTVSWYQQALGQGPQFIFQYYREEENGRGNFPPRFSGLQFPNYSSELNVNALELDDSALYLCASSLGAGQRGDTQYFGPGTRLTVL.

This chain uses TRBV5-6 with TRBJ1-2, with TRBD1 matching over 11 bases. The germline V gene has CDR1 SGHDT and CDR2 YYEEEE. The J segment lost 5 bases and the V segment lost 5 bases, leaving 5 bases of the junction unmatched. The CDR3 is 14 amino acids. For the CDR3, the DNA is TGTGCCAGCAGTTATGGACAGGGGGCTTATGGCTACACCTTC. Translation: CASSYGQGAYGYTF. The full variable domain, in which reference TRBV5-6 and TRBJ1-2 provide the parts outside the CDR3, is DAGVTQSPTHLIKTRGQQVTLRCSPKSGHDTVSWYQQALGQGPQFIFQYYEEEERQRGNFPDRFSGHQFPNYSSELNVNALLLGDSALYLCASSYGQGAYGYTFGSGTRLTVV.

The V and J genes are TRBV19 and TRBJ1-5, with D possibly being TRBD1 (6 bases). Per germline, CDR1 LNHDA and CDR2 SQIVND (reference sequence). V lost 5 bases and J lost 4, with 12 bases in between. This CDR3 contains 14 residues. CDR3 sequence: CASSPRTVNQPQHF. Here the CDR3 DNA reads TGTGCCAGTAGTCCGAGGACAGTTAATCAGCCCCAGCATTTT.

V and J are TRBV6-5 and TRBJ1-2, with D possibly TRBD1 on 5 matching bases. The V end lost 2 bases, the J end lost 6 bases, and 19 bases lay between the germline ends. The CDR3 extends over 16 amino acids. Germline CDR1 and CDR2: MNHEY and SVGAGI. The DNA for the CDR3 is TGTGCCAGCAGTTACCTCAACTTCAGGGTGAGGAATGGCTACACCTTC. It specifies CASSYLNFRVRNGYTF.

This clone was picked up a small number of times. For the CDR3, the DNA is TGTGCCAGCAGCTATTCGACTAGCGGGAGTGAGACCCAGTACTTC. Its translation is CASSYSTSGSETQYF. The chain uses TRBV7-9 and TRBJ2-5, with 12 bases fitting TRBD2. The CDR3 extends over 15 amino acids. Germline V lookup: CDR1 SEHNR, CDR2 FQNEAQ (reference sequence). The ends lost 4 bases at V and 5 bases at J; junction bases unmatched: 5.

The rearrangement joins TRBV10-3 to TRBJ2-3; TRBD2 matches at 14 bases. The CDR3 is made up of 16 amino acids. Germline CDR1 is ENHRY and CDR2 is SYGVKD. The junction had 5 bases not matched to a gene; V was cut back by 4 bases and J by 5 bases. The CDR3 loop is CAISGGLAGARDTQYF. The CDR3 nucleotides read TGTGCCATCAGTGGGGGACTAGCGGGAGCTAGAGATACGCAGTATTTT.